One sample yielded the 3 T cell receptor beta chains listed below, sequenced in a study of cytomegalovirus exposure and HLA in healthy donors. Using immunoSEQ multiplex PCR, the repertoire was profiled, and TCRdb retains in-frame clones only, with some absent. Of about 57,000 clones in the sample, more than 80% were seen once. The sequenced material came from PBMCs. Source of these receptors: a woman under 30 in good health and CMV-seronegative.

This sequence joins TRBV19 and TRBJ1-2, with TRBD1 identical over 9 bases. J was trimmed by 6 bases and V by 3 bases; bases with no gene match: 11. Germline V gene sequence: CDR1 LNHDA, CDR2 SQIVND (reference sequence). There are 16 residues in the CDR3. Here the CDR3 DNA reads TGTGCCAGTAGTATGGGGACAGGGCGCGCGGGGGATGGCTACACCTTC. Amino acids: CASSMGTGRAGDGYTF.

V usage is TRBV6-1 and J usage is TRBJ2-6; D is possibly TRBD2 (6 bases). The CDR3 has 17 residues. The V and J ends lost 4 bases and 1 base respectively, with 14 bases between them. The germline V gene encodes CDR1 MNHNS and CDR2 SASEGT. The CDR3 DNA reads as TGTGCCAGCAGTGGGGGGGATTTGGGTTCTGGGGCCAACGTCCTGACTTTC. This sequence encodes CASSGGDLGSGANVLTF.

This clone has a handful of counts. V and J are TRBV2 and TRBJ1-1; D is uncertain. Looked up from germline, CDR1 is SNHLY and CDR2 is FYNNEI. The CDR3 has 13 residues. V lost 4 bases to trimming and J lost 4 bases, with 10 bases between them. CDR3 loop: CASSVEGGTEAFF. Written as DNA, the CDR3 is TGTGCCAGCAGTGTAGAGGGCGGCACTGAAGCTTTCTTT.